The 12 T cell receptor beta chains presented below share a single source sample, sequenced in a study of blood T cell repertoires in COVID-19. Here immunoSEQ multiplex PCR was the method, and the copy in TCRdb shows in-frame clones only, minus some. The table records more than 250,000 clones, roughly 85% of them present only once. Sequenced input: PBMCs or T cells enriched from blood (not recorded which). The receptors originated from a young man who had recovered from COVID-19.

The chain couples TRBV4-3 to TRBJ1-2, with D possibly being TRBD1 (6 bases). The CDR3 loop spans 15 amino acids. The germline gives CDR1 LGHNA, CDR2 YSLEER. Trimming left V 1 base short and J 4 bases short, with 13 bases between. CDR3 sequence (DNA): TGCGCCAGCAGCCAAGTGGGGGGGCTCAGCTATGGCTACACCTTC. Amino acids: CASSQVGGLSYGYTF.

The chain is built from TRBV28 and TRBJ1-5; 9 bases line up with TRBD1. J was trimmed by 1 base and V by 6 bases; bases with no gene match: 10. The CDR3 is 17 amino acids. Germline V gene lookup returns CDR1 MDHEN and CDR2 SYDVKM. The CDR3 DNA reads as TGTGCCAGCAGCCTAGCCGGGACAGGGTCGAGCAATCAGCCCCAGCATTTT. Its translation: CASSLAGTGSSNQPQHF.

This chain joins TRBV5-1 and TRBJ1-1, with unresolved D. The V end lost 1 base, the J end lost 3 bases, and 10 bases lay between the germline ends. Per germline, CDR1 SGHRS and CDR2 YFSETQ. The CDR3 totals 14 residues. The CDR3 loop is CASSLLERDTEAFF. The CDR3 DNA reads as TGCGCCAGCAGCTTGTTAGAGAGAGACACTGAAGCTTTCTTT.

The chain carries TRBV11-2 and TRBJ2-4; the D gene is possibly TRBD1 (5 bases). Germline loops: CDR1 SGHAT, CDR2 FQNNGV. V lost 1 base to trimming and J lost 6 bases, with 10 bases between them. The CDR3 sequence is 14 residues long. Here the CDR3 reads CASSLGGHGNIQYF. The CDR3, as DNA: TGTGCCAGCAGCTTAGGAGGACACGGAAACATTCAGTACTTC.

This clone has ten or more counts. This chain's CDR3 is CASRTKRGLTYEQYF. The CDR3 DNA is TGTGCCAGCAGGACAAAGAGGGGGTTGACCTACGAGCAGTACTTC. The chain has TRBV25-1 and TRBJ2-7; D may be TRBD1 (6 bases). Germline loops: CDR1 MGHDK, CDR2 SYGVNS. The CDR3 runs 15 residues. V was pared by 6 bases and J by 2 bases, with 17 bases between.

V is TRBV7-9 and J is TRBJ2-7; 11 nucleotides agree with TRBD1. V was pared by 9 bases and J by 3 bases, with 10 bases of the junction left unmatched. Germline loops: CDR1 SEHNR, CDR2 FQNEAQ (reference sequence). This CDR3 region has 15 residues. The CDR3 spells CASRDTGTGGYEQYF. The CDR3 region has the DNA TGTGCCAGTCGAGATACCGGGACAGGGGGCTACGAGCAGTACTTC. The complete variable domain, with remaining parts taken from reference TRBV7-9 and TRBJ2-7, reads DTGVSQNPRHKITKRGQNVTFRCDPISEHNRLYWYRQTLGQGPEFLTYFQNEAQLEKSRLLSDRFSAERPKGSFSTLEIQRTEQGDSAMYLCASRDTGTGGYEQYFGPGTRLTVT.

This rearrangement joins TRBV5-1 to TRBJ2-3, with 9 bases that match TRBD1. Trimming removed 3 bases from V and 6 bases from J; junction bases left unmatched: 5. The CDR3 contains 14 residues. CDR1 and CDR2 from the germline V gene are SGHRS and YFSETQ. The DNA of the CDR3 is TGCGCCAGCAGCTCCCGACAGGGGGGGGATACGCAGTATTTT. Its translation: CASSSRQGGDTQYF.

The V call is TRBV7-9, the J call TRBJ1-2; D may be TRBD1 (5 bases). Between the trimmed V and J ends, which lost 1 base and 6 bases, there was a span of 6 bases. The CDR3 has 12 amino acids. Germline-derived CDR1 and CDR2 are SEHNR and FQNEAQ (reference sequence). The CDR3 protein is CASSLEGHGYTF. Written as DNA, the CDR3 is TGTGCCAGCAGCTTAGAGGGGCATGGCTACACCTTC.

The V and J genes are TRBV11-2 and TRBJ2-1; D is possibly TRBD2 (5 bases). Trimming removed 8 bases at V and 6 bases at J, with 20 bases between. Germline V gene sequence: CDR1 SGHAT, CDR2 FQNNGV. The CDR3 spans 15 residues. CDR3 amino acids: CASAYIIRGFNEQFF. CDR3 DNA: TGTGCCAGCGCTTATATTATACGGGGTTTCAATGAGCAGTTCTTC.

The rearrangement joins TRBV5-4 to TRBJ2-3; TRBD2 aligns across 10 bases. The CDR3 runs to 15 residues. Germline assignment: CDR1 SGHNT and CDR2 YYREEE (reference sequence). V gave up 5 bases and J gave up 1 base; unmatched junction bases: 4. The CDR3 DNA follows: TGTGCCAGCAGTCTAGCGGGGGCTGGCACAGATACGCAGTATTTT. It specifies CASSLAGAGTDTQYF.

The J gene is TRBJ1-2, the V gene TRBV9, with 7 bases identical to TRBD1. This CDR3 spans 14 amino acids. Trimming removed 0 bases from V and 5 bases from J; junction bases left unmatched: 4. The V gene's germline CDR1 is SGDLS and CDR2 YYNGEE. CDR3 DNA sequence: TGTGCCAGCAGCGTAGAATCAGGGGGATATGGCTACACCTTC. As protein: CASSVESGGYGYTF.

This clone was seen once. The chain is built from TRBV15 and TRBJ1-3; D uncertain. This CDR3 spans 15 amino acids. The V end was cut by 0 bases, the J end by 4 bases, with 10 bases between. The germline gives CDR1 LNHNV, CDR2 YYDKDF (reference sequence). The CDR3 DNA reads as TGTGCCACCAGCAGAGATCTCGAGGGAGGAAACACCATATATTTT. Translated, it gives CATSRDLEGGNTIYF. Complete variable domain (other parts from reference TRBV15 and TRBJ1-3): DAMVIQNPRYQVTQFGKPVTLSCSQTLNHNVMYWYQQKSSQAPKLLFHYYDKDFNNEADTPDNFQSRRPNTSFCFLDIRSPGLGDTAMYLCATSRDLEGGNTIYFGEGSWLTVV.